This T cell receptor beta chain was sequenced for a study of blood T cell repertoires in COVID-19. Overall study context: Samples came from the United States, Italy and Spain, spanning acute and convalescent COVID-19. In each case, the material was cDNA or gDNA derived from T cells, B-cell-depleted T cells, or PBMCs.

Seattle researchers signed up patients amid active infection and tracked them longitudinally. In the source study's methods: Amplification from reference gene primers served as the basis for estimated nucleated cell counts. Sequenced by immunoSEQ multiplex PCR; TCRdb stores in-frame clones only, minus some. V and J calls and clone size follow that table, whereas D and trimming were derived from the DNA. The sample gives 250,000 to 400,000 clones, roughly 90% of which show up once; less than 3.5% is in the top ten. This CDR3 has 15 residues. Germline V lookup: CDR1 LGHNA, CDR2 YNFKEQ. Germline trimming cut 3 bases from V and 4 bases from J; bases unmatched to any gene: 3.

The receptor was isolated from a woman under 40 with COVID-19, enrolled during active disease. The specimen sequenced was peripheral blood. This chain uses TRBV4-2 with TRBJ2-2, with 9 bases identical to TRBD1. CDR3 DNA: TGTGCCAGCAGCCAGGACAGGGGTAGCACCGGGGAGCTGTTTTTT. Its protein is CASSQDRGSTGELFF.